This T cell receptor (beta chain) was documented in a study of patients and donors after allogeneic stem cell transplantation (dated by TCRdb to about 2020). In the case of this clonotype: The target of this receptor is not known. No qualities accompany the bases; no much larger clone lies one base away.

CDR1 and CDR2, looked up from the germline V gene (reference sequence), are DFQATT and SNEGSKA. Measured from the cysteine to the phenylalanine, the CDR3 is 13 residues long. Only CDR3 DNA is held: 39 bases, read in frame from base 1. Deletion took 6 bases off V and 3 bases off J, with a span of 14 bases between the germline ends. Library preparation employed RT-PCR. Sequenced using a NextSeq 550. TCRdb took the public reads, trimmed them with fastp at Q25, ran MiXCR for clone calling and kept in-frame beta chains. Each CDR3 protein gets just one entry, which takes the most common genes and DNA from the rows behind it. Counted in this sample were 920,000 or so distinct CDR3 sequences; 18% of them appeared once. Roughly 6% of the sample is in the top ten clones.

The receptor's source is a human donor who was either an allogeneic HSCT recipient or a stem cell or donor lymphocyte infusion donor (not recorded which). It is not recorded whose cells these are; they may come from a transplant donor. The chain couples TRBV20-1 to TRBJ1-2; matching of 6 bases hints at TRBD1 as the D gene. Material for sequencing was blood, either unsorted or a sorted T cell fraction (not recorded which). The CDR3 corresponds to CSAPTGPYYGYTF. The DNA is TGCAGTGCGCCGACAGGCCCATACTATGGCTACACCTTC.